This T cell receptor (beta chain) was sequenced during a study of cytomegalovirus exposure and HLA in healthy donors. Study summary: Among the 370 or so donors who were genotyped, roughly 85% fell in the genetic ancestry cluster that is associated with self-reported Caucasian donors.

Researchers ran the PCR with 60 Vbeta and 13 Jbeta primers. The method was immunoSEQ multiplex PCR; TCRdb's version includes in-frame clones alone and lacks a portion of them. This table holds 200,000 to 250,000 clones, around 83% found once. Study-wide findings and caveats: Reports showed the classifier diagnosing cytomegalovirus status with high specificity and sensitivity. The analysis excluded some indistinguishable V segments, including TRBV6-2 and TRBV6-3.

Germline assignment: CDR1 LNHDA and CDR2 SQIVND (reference sequence). V was clipped by 7 bases and J by 4 bases; unmatched bases: 6. The CDR3 spans 13 residues. To note about this clone: As yet, its antigen is unknown.

The TCR sequence derives from a girl between 5 and 17 years old in good health and CMV-seronegative. Material for sequencing was PBMCs. The rearrangement uses TRBV19 and TRBJ2-5; 7 nucleotides match TRBD2. The CDR3 is CASNPGRGETQYF. The CDR3 DNA reads TGTGCCAGTAATCCGGGGAGGGGAGAGACCCAGTACTTC.